Presented here are 27 T cell receptor beta chains from one specimen sequenced in a study of identical twins. TCRdb recomputed calls from the 5' RACE reads with MiXCR, one row per CDR3 protein. The sample shows 300,000 or so distinct CDR3 sequences, roughly 10% of them seen only once. This same sample was also part of a study on yellow fever vaccine responses in identical twins.

Material for sequencing was CD8+ T cells sorted from blood. These receptors were obtained from a young woman in good health.

The chain couples TRBV6-5 to TRBJ2-5, with D uncertain. The V gene lost 2 bases and the J gene lost 0 bases, with 4 bases spanning the gap. Germline V gene lookup returns CDR1 MNHEY and CDR2 SVGAGI. The CDR3 loop spans 13 amino acids. The CDR3: CASSYPNQETQYF. The CDR3 DNA is TGTGCCAGCAGTTACCCAAACCAAGAGACCCAGTACTTC.

This clonotype showed up just a few times. The rearrangement joins TRBV28 to TRBJ2-3; 9 bases fit TRBD2. The trim removed 3 bases at V and 2 bases at J, leaving 9 bases unmatched. Germline assignment: CDR1 MDHEN and CDR2 SYDVKM. This CDR3 comprises 17 residues. In DNA, the CDR3 is TGTGCCAGCAGTTTTGAAAATGCGGGAGGGAACACAGATACGCAGTATTTT. Translation: CASSFENAGGNTDTQYF.

This clonotype came up many times. The chain employs TRBV7-9 and TRBJ2-7, with 9 bases that match TRBD1. V shed 5 bases and J 4 bases; nucleotides not matched to a gene: 6. The CDR3 spans 14 residues. Germline CDR1 and CDR2: SEHNR and FQNEAQ (reference sequence). CDR3 in amino acids: CASSDRDRAYEQYF. In DNA form, the CDR3 reads TGTGCCAGCAGCGACAGGGACAGGGCGTACGAGCAGTACTTC.

The rearrangement links TRBV10-3 to TRBJ2-3; D uncertain. The ends were cut back, 6 bases at V and 4 bases at J, with 11 bases in the middle. CDR3 length equals 13 residues. Per germline, CDR1 ENHRY and CDR2 SYGVKD. DNA for the CDR3: TGTGCCATCAGCCCCGGCGGATCAGATACGCAGTATTTT. This translates into CAISPGGSDTQYF.

About this clonotype: This may be a read error: a much more frequent sequence differs by one nucleotide. The chain carries TRBV7-6 and TRBJ2-5; possibly TRBD2 for D (6 bases). This CDR3 has 14 amino acids. Looked up from germline, CDR1 is SGHVS and CDR2 is FNYEAQ. CDR3 sequence: CASSQHRDSETRYF. Here the CDR3 DNA reads TGTGCCAGCAGCCAACACCGGGACTCAGAGACCCGGTACTTC.

This clonotype has a handful of counts. The chain recombines TRBV2 with TRBJ1-2, with no clear D. The CDR3 is 15 amino acids. Trimming left V 7 bases short and J 7 bases short, with 22 bases between. Germline V lookup: CDR1 SNHLY, CDR2 FYNNEI. CDR3: CASNAGPSNVGGYTF. The CDR3 nucleotides read TGTGCCAGCAACGCCGGGCCTTCAAATGTGGGTGGCTACACCTTC.

This clonotype was counted ten times or more. V is TRBV4-1 and J is TRBJ1-1; possibly TRBD1 for D (5 bases). Deletions cut 0 bases from V and 6 bases from J, with 17 bases between. The CDR3 has 16 residues. In germline, CDR1 is MGHRA, CDR2 YSYEKL. The CDR3 loop reads CASSQDLQGPSSEAFF. CDR3 bases: TGCGCCAGCAGCCAAGATCTGCAGGGACCAAGCTCTGAAGCTTTCTTT.

This clonotype was seen ten or more times. This sequence joins TRBV4-3 and TRBJ2-7; no reliable D call. The CDR3 sequence is 14 residues long. V was pared by 0 bases and J by 1 base, with 7 bases between. Germline loops: CDR1 LGHNA, CDR2 YSLEER. The chain's CDR3 is CASSQDGISYEQYF. For the CDR3, the DNA is TGCGCCAGCAGCCAAGATGGGATATCCTACGAGCAGTACTTC.

This clonotype turned up a few times. The genes are TRBV20-1 and TRBJ1-5, with D possibly TRBD1 on 6 matching bases. The V and J ends lost 5 bases and 5 bases respectively, with 22 bases between them. The CDR3 consists of 16 residues. Germline V gene lookup returns CDR1 DFQATT and CDR2 SNEGSKA (reference sequence). CDR3 nucleotide sequence: TGCAGTGCTGTATCCACTCTGGGGGCCCGGGATCAGCCCCAGCATTTT. Translated, it gives CSAVSTLGARDQPQHF.

V is TRBV10-3 and J is TRBJ2-3; D ambiguous. The CDR3 is 13 amino acids. V dropped 7 bases and J dropped 6 bases, with 14 bases sitting between them. Germline V gene lookup returns CDR1 ENHRY and CDR2 SYGVKD. CDR3 region: CAITGVDPDTQYF. The CDR3 DNA follows: TGTGCCATCACCGGAGTAGATCCTGATACGCAGTATTTT.

In its sample, this clonotype was seen many times. The V call is TRBV6-1, the J call TRBJ2-2; D is ambiguous. Germline-derived CDR1 and CDR2 are MNHNS and SASEGT. CDR3 length: 17 residues. Trimming stripped 5 bases from V and 0 bases from J, with 16 bases between. The CDR3 spells CASSRSALTANTGELFF. In DNA form, the CDR3 reads TGTGCCAGCAGTCGATCCGCACTCACCGCGAACACCGGGGAGCTGTTTTTT.

The sample holds a few counts of this clonotype. This chain links TRBV20-1 with TRBJ2-7; a weak D match, TRBD2 (6 bases). The CDR3 is 17 amino acids. Trimming took 5 bases from V and 2 from J, leaving 25 bases between them. From germline, CDR1 is DFQATT and CDR2 SNEGSKA (reference sequence). The CDR3 spells CSAPPPPVSGRAYEQYF. CDR3 DNA: TGCAGTGCTCCCCCCCCCCCGGTCAGCGGGCGGGCCTACGAGCAGTACTTC.

As to this clonotype: One end of the junction is discordant with germline, which a read error may explain. V gene TRBV7-7 combines with J gene TRBJ2-7; D possibly uses TRBD1 or TRBD2 (5 bases each). Germline V gene data show CDR1 as SSHAT and CDR2 as FNYEAQ (reference sequence). The length of the CDR3 is 15 residues. This CDR3 reads CASSPAPGPNYEQYF. The CDR3 DNA reads TGTGCTAGCAGCCCCGCTCCGGGACCGAACTACGAGCAGTACTTC. The variable domain in full, with the rest retrieved from reference TRBV7-7 and TRBJ2-7, is GAGVSQSPRYKVTKRGQDVTLRCDPISSHATLYWYQQALGQGPEFLTYFNYEAQPDKSGLPSDRFSAERPEGSISTLTIQRTEQRDSAMYRCASSPAPGPNYEQYFGPGTRLTVT.

V is TRBV6-1 and J is TRBJ2-3, with no clear D. The germline V gene has CDR1 MNHNS and CDR2 SASEGT. Deletions cut 6 bases from V and 1 base from J, with 11 bases between. This CDR3 has 14 residues. CDR3 sequence reads: CASSVVSGTDTQYF. The CDR3 region has the DNA TGTGCCAGCAGCGTGGTTAGTGGCACAGATACGCAGTATTTT.

Turning to this clonotype: Mismatch with germline at one junction end may stem from a read error. The chain carries TRBV7-3 and TRBJ1-1; weak D call: TRBD1 (6 bases). CDR3 size: 15 residues. Germline V CDR1 and CDR2: SGHTA, FQGTGA. The CDR3 here is CASSLDPGADTEASF. The CDR3 DNA is TGTGCCAGCAGCTTAGATCCGGGGGCAGACACTGAAGCTTCCTTT.

This clonotype was observed at least ten times. The V and J genes are TRBV28 and TRBJ1-1; 9 bases line up with TRBD1. The CDR3 is made up of 14 amino acids. Germline lookup yields CDR1 MDHEN and CDR2 SYDVKM. V was pared by 4 bases and J by 5 bases, with 5 bases of the junction left unmatched. CDR3 sequence: CASSSDRGGTEAFF. As DNA, the CDR3 is TGTGCCAGCAGTTCCGACAGGGGGGGAACTGAAGCTTTCTTT.

The chain uses TRBV7-9 and TRBJ2-5; 10 bases align to TRBD2. Losses at the gene ends were 1 base for V and 5 bases for J; bases not matched to a gene: 7. This CDR3 comprises 16 residues. From germline, CDR1 is SEHNR and CDR2 FQNEAQ (reference sequence). CDR3 sequence: CASSLVLAGEWETQYF. Here the CDR3 DNA reads TGTGCCAGCAGCTTAGTCCTAGCGGGAGAGTGGGAGACCCAGTACTTC.

Only a few counts were recorded for this clonotype. The chain uses TRBV27 and TRBJ2-1; the D is unclear. Trimming stripped 5 bases from V and 6 bases from J, with 11 bases between. Per germline, CDR1 MNHEY and CDR2 SMNVEV (reference sequence). The CDR3 extends over 13 amino acids. CDR3 in DNA: TGTGCCAGCAGTGACCTAGAAACCAATGAGCAGTTCTTC. Translating gives CASSDLETNEQFF.

V usage is TRBV4-3 and J usage is TRBJ2-7; 12 bases fit TRBD2. V trimming: 6 bases; J trimming: 4 bases; junction bases outside the gene matches: 7. Looked up from germline, CDR1 is LGHNA and CDR2 is YSLEER. The CDR3 sequence is 15 residues long. This chain's CDR3 is CASRARLAGDYEQYF. The DNA for the CDR3 is TGCGCCAGCAGGGCCAGACTAGCGGGGGATTACGAGCAGTACTTC.

The chain recombines TRBV27 with TRBJ2-3; D uncertain. The V gene lost 5 bases and the J gene lost 1 base, with 7 bases spanning the gap. Germline-derived CDR1 and CDR2 are MNHEY and SMNVEV (reference sequence). CDR3 length: 13 amino acids. The CDR3 nucleotides read TGTGCCAGCAGTCCCCTAGGCACAGATACGCAGTATTTT. Protein: CASSPLGTDTQYF.

This clonotype turned up a few times. This sequence joins TRBV3-1 and TRBJ2-5; tentative D call: TRBD1 (5 bases). In germline, CDR1 is LGHDT, CDR2 YNNKEL (reference sequence). Trimming removed 1 base from V and 1 base from J, with 13 bases in between. The CDR3 contains 16 residues. The CDR3 nucleotides read TGTGCCAGCAGCCAAGGCGAGACAGTGTTCCAAGAGACCCAGTACTTC. Its translation: CASSQGETVFQETQYF.

This clonotype was detected many times. The chain joins TRBV4-1 to TRBJ1-1; TRBD1 matches 9 bases. This CDR3 contains 13 residues. Per the germline V gene, CDR1 is MGHRA and CDR2 is YSYEKL. V lost 8 bases to trimming and J lost 5 bases; unmatched junction nucleotides: 6. The CDR3 is CASAQGAQTEAFF. The CDR3 coding sequence is TGCGCCAGCGCACAGGGGGCGCAGACTGAAGCTTTCTTT.

The chain recombines TRBV7-8 with TRBJ2-1; D is unresolved. Germline CDR1 and CDR2: SGHVS and FQNEAQ. This CDR3 spans 11 amino acids. Trimming cost V 3 bases and J 8 bases, with 5 bases left between them. CDR3 sequence: CASSFPYEQFF. CDR3 DNA: TGTGCCAGCAGCTTCCCGTATGAGCAGTTCTTC.

This clonotype has at least ten counts. DNA for the CDR3: TGTGCCAGCAGTGAAGATTTGTGGGCGGCAGATACGCAGTATTTT. Translated, it gives CASSEDLWAADTQYF. The gene calls are TRBV6-1 and TRBJ2-3; no clear D gene. This CDR3 has 15 residues. The germline V gene has CDR1 MNHNS and CDR2 SASEGT. Trimming removed 1 base at V and 4 bases at J, with 12 bases between.

This clonotype was observed once. V is TRBV10-3 and J is TRBJ2-5; 9 nucleotides match TRBD1. V lost 6 bases and J lost 5; bases outside the gene matches: 4. The CDR3 loop spans 13 amino acids. Germline V gene lookup returns CDR1 ENHRY and CDR2 SYGVKD. The CDR3 DNA follows: TGTGCCATCAGGACAGGGACAGGGGAGACCCAGTACTTC. This codes for CAIRTGTGETQYF.

The chain joins TRBV6-1 to TRBJ2-7; 7 nucleotides align to TRBD1. Trimming at V came to 6 bases and at J to 2 bases, leaving 10 bases not matched to a gene. The CDR3 sequence is 15 residues long. CDR1 MNHNS and CDR2 SASEGT come from the germline V gene. The DNA for the CDR3 is TGTGCCAGCAGCGGGGTTGAGACAGGGACCTACGAGCAGTACTTC. Its translation: CASSGVETGTYEQYF.

This clonotype was found a few times. This chain links TRBV20-1 with TRBJ2-7; 9 nucleotides agree with TRBD2. The germline V gene has CDR1 DFQATT and CDR2 SNEGSKA (reference sequence). The V gene end was trimmed by 4 bases and the J gene end by 11 bases; junction bases not matched to a gene: 18. This CDR3 has 15 amino acids. Here the CDR3 reads CSAIPLAGEPTEKYF. CDR3 in DNA: TGCAGTGCTATTCCTTTAGCGGGAGAGCCGACTGAGAAGTACTTC.